The 10 T cell receptor beta chains reported below all come from one sample, sequenced in a study of Ad26.COV2.S vaccination and SARS-CoV-2 variants. Noted treatment: some 20 received Ad26.COV2.S at low or high dose, single or two shots; about five received placebo; per-sample allocation not given. Collection of the samples took place on day 63 after the first injection of vaccine or placebo. The repertoire was sequenced with immunoSEQ multiplex PCR; TCRdb's copy has only in-frame clones and lacks some. Counted here are around 450,000 clones, 90% occurring once; the ten biggest clones make up less than 15%. This specimen was peripheral blood, taken in a trial of Ad26.COV2.S vaccine versus placebo. The receptors here all came from a person between 18 and 59 years old who received the Ad26.COV2.S COVID-19 vaccine or a placebo.

This clone came up once. V usage is TRBV3-1 (or the pseudogene TRBV3-2) and J usage is TRBJ2-3; 10 bases agree with TRBD2. CDR3 size: 18 residues. Germline lookup yields CDR1 LGHDT and CDR2 YNNKEL (reference sequence). V trimming: 0 bases; J trimming: 2 bases; junction bases outside the gene matches: 8. The CDR3 sequence is CASSQDLLAGDATDTQYF. The CDR3 bases are TGTGCCAGCAGCCAAGATCTTCTAGCGGGAGATGCCACAGATACGCAGTATTTT.

V and J are TRBV19 and TRBJ1-2; D uncertain. Per the germline V gene, CDR1 is LNHDA and CDR2 is SQIVND (reference sequence). The germline V and J ends were trimmed by 6 bases and 0 bases, with 14 bases remaining between them. CDR3 length: 15 amino acids. The DNA for the CDR3 is TGTGCCAGTAGCCAAGTAGGTCTAGCTAACTATGGCTACACCTTC. Residues: CASSQVGLANYGYTF. The variable domain in full, completed from reference TRBV19 and TRBJ1-2, reads DGGITQSPKYLFRKEGQNVTLSCEQNLNHDAMYWYRQDPGQGLRLIYYSQIVNDFQKGDIAEGYSVSREKKESFPLTVTSAQKNPTAFYLCASSQVGLANYGYTFGSGTRLTVV.

This chain links TRBV5-1 with TRBJ2-1; TRBD2 aligns across 12 bases. Germline values: CDR1 SGHRS, CDR2 YFSETQ. V was pared by 7 bases and J by 7 bases, with 6 bases of the junction left unmatched. There are 14 residues in the CDR3. In DNA, the CDR3 is TGCGCCAGCCTAGCGGGAGGGCTCTCTAATGAGCAGTTCTTC. This sequence encodes CASLAGGLSNEQFF.

The chain has TRBV27 and TRBJ2-7, with TRBD1 matching 9 bases. V dropped 3 bases and J dropped 7; count of bases not matched to a gene: 1. The CDR3 is made up of 12 amino acids. Germline assignment: CDR1 MNHEY and CDR2 SMNVEV (reference sequence). Written as DNA, the CDR3 is TGTGCCAGCAGTTTGACAGGGGGTGAGCAGTACTTC. Translation: CASSLTGGEQYF.

The V and J genes are TRBV6-5 and TRBJ2-7; 9 nucleotides match TRBD2. The CDR3 is made up of 16 amino acids. Germline V lookup: CDR1 MNHEY, CDR2 SVGAGI. V dropped 0 bases and J dropped 2; count of bases not matched to a gene: 5. The CDR3 protein is CASSYSSSGGPYEQYF. DNA of the CDR3: TGTGCCAGCAGTTACTCGAGTAGCGGGGGACCCTACGAGCAGTACTTC.

The chain links TRBV25-1 to TRBJ2-3; 9 nucleotides align to TRBD1. This CDR3 has 15 residues. The V gene end was trimmed by 6 bases and the J gene end by 0 bases; junction bases not matched to a gene: 4. Germline CDR1 is MGHDK and CDR2 is SYGVNS. The CDR3 sequence is CASSRQGVSTDTQYF. DNA of the CDR3: TGTGCCAGCAGCCGACAGGGGGTAAGCACAGATACGCAGTATTTT. Using reference TRBV25-1 and TRBJ2-3 for the parts outside the CDR3, the full variable domain is EADIYQTPRYLVIGTGKKITLECSQTMGHDKMYWYQQDPGMELHLIHYSYGVNSTEKGDLSSESTVSRIRTEHFPLTLESARPSHTSQYLCASSRQGVSTDTQYFGPGTRLTVL.

The chain is built from TRBV2 and TRBJ1-4; 9 bases are a match to TRBD1. The V gene's germline CDR1 is SNHLY and CDR2 FYNNEI. This CDR3 has 15 amino acids. The ends lost 5 bases at V and 3 bases at J; junction bases unmatched: 4. CDR3 coding DNA: TGTGCCAGCAGTTCGGACAGGGGAGCTAATGAAAAACTGTTTTTT. It codes for CASSSDRGANEKLFF. Using reference TRBV2 and TRBJ1-4 for the parts outside the CDR3, the full variable domain is EPEVTQTPSHQVTQMGQEVILRCVPISNHLYFYWYRQILGQKVEFLVSFYNNEISEKSEIFDDQFSVERPDGSNFTLKIRSTKLEDSAMYFCASSSDRGANEKLFFGSGTQLSVL.

The chain recombines TRBV30 with TRBJ2-6; 7 nucleotides match TRBD1. With V trimmed by 4 bases and J by 0 bases, 6 bases remained unmatched. CDR3 length equals 16 residues. Germline V lookup: CDR1 GTSNPN, CDR2 SVGIG (reference sequence). CDR3 sequence reads: CAWTGTAYSGANVLTF. CDR3 DNA sequence: TGTGCCTGGACCGGGACAGCTTACTCTGGGGCCAACGTCCTGACTTTC.

The chain has TRBV4-3 and TRBJ2-7, with 8 nucleotides matching TRBD1. Germline-derived CDR1 and CDR2 are LGHNA and YSLEER. The CDR3 extends over 14 amino acids. V shed 3 bases, J shed 6 bases, and the junction held 7 bases outside the gene matches. The CDR3 protein is CASSHSGQGREQYF. The CDR3 DNA reads as TGCGCCAGCAGCCACTCCGGACAGGGCCGCGAGCAGTACTTC.

The chain joins TRBV21-1 to TRBJ2-7; the table's D call, TRBD1, was not checked against the DNA. TRBV21-1 is shown as a pseudogene. The CDR3 is made up of 17 amino acids. The CDR3, as DNA: TGTGCCAGCAGCAAAGCGAAGGAAATACAGGGTTGCTACGAGCAGTACTTC. Translation: CASSKAKEIQGCYEQYF.